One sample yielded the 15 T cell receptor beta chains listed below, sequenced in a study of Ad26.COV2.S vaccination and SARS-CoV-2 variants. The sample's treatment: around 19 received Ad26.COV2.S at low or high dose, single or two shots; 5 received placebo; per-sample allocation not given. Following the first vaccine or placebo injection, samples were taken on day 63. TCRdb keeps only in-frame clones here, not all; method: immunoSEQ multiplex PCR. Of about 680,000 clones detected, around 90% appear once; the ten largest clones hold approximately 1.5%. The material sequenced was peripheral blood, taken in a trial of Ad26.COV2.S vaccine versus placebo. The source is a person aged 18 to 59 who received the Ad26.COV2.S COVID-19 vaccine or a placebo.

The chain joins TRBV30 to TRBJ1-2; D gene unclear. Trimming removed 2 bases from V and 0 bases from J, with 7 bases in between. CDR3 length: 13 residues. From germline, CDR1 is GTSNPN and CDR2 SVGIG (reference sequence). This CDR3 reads CAWSRRSNYGYTF. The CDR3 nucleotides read TGTGCCTGGAGTCGAAGATCTAACTATGGCTACACCTTC.

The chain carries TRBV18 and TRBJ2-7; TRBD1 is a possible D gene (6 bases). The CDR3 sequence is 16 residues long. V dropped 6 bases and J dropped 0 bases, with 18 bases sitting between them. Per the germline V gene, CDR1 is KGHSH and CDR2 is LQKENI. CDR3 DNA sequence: TGTGCCAGCTCGGCAGGCCGACAGGATAACTCCTACGAGCAGTACTTC. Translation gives CASSAGRQDNSYEQYF.

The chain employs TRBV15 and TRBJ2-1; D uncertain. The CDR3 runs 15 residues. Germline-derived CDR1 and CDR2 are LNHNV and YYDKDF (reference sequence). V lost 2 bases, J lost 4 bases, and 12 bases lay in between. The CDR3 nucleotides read TGTGCCACCAGCAGATTTTTAGAACCATACAATGAGCAGTTCTTC. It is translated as CATSRFLEPYNEQFF.

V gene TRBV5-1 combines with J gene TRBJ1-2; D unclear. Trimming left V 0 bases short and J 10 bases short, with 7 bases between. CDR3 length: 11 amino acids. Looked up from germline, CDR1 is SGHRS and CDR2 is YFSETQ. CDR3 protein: CASSLAENYTF. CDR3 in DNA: TGCGCCAGCAGCTTGGCAGAGAACTACACCTTC.

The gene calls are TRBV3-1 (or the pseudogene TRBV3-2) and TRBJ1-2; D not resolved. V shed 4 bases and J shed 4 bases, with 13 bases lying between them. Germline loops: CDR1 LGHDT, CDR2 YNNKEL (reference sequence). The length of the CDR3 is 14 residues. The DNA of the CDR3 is TGTGCCAGCAGCCCCCAACATGGGCCCTATGGCTACACCTTC. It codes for CASSPQHGPYGYTF.

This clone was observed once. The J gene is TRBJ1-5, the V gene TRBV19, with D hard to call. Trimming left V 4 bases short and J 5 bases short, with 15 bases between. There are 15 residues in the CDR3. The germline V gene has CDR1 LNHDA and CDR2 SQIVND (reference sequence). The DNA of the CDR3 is TGTGCCAGTAGTACGAATACGGGCGTAGATCAGCCCCAGCATTTT. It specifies CASSTNTGVDQPQHF.

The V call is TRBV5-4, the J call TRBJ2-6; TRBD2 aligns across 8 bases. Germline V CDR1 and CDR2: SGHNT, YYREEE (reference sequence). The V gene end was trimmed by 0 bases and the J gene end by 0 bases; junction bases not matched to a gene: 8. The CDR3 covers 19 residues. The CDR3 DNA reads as TGTGCCAGCAGCTTGGCCCTAGCGGGTCTTTACTCTGGGGCCAACGTCCTGACTTTC. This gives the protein CASSLALAGLYSGANVLTF.

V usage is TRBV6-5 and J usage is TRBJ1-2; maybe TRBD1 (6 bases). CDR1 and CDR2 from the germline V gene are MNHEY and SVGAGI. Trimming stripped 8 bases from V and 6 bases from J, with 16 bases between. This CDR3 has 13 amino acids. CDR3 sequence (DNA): TGTGCCAGCTCTAACAGGGTTTCGGATGGCTACACCTTC. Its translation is CASSNRVSDGYTF.

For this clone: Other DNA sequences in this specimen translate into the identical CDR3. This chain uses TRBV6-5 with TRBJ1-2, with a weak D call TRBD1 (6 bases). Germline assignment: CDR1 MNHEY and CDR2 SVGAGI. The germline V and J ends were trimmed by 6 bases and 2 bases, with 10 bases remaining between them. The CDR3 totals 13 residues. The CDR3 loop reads CASSLGQNYGYTF. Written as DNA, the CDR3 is TGTGCCAGCAGCCTTGGACAGAACTATGGCTACACCTTC.

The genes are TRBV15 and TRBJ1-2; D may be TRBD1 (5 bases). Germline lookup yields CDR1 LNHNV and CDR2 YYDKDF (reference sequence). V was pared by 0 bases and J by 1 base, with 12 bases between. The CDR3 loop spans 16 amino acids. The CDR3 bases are TGTGCCACCAGCAGAGATCTCTCTGACAGTAACTATGGCTACACCTTC. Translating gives CATSRDLSDSNYGYTF. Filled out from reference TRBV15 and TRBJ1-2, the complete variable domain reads DAMVIQNPRYQVTQFGKPVTLSCSQTLNHNVMYWYQQKSSQAPKLLFHYYDKDFNNEADTPDNFQSRRPNTSFCFLDIRSPGLGDTAMYLCATSRDLSDSNYGYTFGSGTRLTVV.

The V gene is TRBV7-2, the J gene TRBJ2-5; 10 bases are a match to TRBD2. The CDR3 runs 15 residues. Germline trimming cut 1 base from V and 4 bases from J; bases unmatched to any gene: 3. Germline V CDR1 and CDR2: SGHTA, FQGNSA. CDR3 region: CASSLERGGLETQYF. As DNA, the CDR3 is TGTGCCAGCAGCTTAGAGCGGGGGGGTTTAGAGACCCAGTACTTC.

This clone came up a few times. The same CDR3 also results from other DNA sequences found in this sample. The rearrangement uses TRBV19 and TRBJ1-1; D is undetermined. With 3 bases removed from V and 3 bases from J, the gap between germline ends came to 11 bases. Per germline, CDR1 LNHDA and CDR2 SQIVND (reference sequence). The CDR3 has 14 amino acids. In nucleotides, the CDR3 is TGTGCCAGTAGTATTGGTGGCCGGGACACTGAAGCTTTCTTT. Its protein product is CASSIGGRDTEAFF.

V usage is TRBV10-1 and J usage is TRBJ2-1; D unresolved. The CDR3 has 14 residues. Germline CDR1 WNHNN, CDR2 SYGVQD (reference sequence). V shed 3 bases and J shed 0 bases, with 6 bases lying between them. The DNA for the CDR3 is TGCGCCAGCAGTGACGGATCCTCCTACAATGAGCAGTTCTTC. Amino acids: CASSDGSSYNEQFF.

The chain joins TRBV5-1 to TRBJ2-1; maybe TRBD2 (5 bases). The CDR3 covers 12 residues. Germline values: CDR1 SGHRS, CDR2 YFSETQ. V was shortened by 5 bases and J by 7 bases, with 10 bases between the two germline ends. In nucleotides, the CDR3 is TGCGCCAGCAGGGACTCCCGGAATGAGCAGTTCTTC. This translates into CASRDSRNEQFF.

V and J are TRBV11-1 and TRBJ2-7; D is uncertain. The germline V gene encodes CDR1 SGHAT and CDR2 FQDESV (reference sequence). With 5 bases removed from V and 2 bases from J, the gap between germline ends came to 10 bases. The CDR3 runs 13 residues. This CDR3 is CASSRVGTYEQYF. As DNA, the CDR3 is TGTGCCAGCAGCCGGGTGGGGACCTACGAGCAGTACTTC.